This section outlines one TCR beta chain sequence together with its context. Patients at the Seattle site were enrolled during active infection and followed longitudinally. Germline V gene lookup returns CDR1 SGHDT and CDR2 YYEEEE. V was clipped by 3 bases and J by 8 bases; unmatched bases: 9. The CDR3 runs to 14 residues. Authors' methods: Using reference gene primer amplification, nucleated cell counts were estimated. Clones were read by immunoSEQ multiplex PCR, and TCRdb kept only the in-frame ones, dropping some. V and J calls and clone size come straight from that table; D and trimming were deduced from the DNA. The sample contains around 400,000 clones, 70% to 90% of which appear only once. The data stem from a study of blood T cell repertoires in COVID-19.

The receptor comes from a woman aged 60-70 years with COVID-19, enrolled during active disease. The J gene is TRBJ1-2, the V gene TRBV5-6; TRBD1 agrees at 8 bases. The material sequenced was peripheral blood. CDR3 bases: TGTGCCAGCAGCTCGGCAGGGGGCATGTTCGGCTACACCTTC. It translates to CASSSAGGMFGYTF.